The 18 T cell receptor beta chains given below trace back to one sample, sequenced in a study of T cells in localized non-small cell lung cancer. Libraries were prepared by immunoSEQ multiplex PCR; TCRdb keeps only in-frame clonotypes and omits some of them. The repertoire holds roughly 89,000 clones, about nine tenths seen once, with over 4% in the top ten. The material was PBMCs, obtained before any cancer treatment. These receptors all come from a woman aged 40 to 75 with stage II squamous cell lung carcinoma.

To note about this clone: The sample holds other DNA sequences that translate to the same CDR3. J is TRBJ2-3 and V is TRBV20-1; D is undetermined. V was trimmed by 1 base and J by 5 bases, leaving 4 bases between them. CDR3 size: 11 residues. Germline CDR1 DFQATT, CDR2 SNEGSKA (reference sequence). CDR3 protein: CSARVGDTQYF. DNA for the CDR3: TGCAGTGCTAGAGTCGGAGATACGCAGTATTTT.

The rearrangement joins TRBV18 to TRBJ2-3; 8 bases match TRBD2. This CDR3 region has 14 residues. The V gene end was trimmed by 2 bases and the J gene end by 5 bases; junction bases not matched to a gene: 3. Germline values: CDR1 KGHSH, CDR2 LQKENI. CDR3 sequence reads: CASSPAGGKDTQYF. CDR3 sequence (DNA): TGTGCCAGCTCACCAGCGGGGGGAAAAGATACGCAGTATTTT.

This sequence joins TRBV6-5 and TRBJ2-2; D gene unclear. Germline CDR1 MNHEY, CDR2 SVGAGI. V lost 5 bases to trimming and J lost 4 bases, with 11 bases between them. The CDR3 is made up of 14 amino acids. CDR3 sequence: CASSNRASTGELFF. The CDR3 nucleotides read TGTGCCAGCAGTAACCGGGCATCCACCGGGGAGCTGTTTTTT.

This chain uses TRBV7-2 with TRBJ1-2; 7 bases fit TRBD1. V lost 5 bases, J lost 4 bases, and 13 bases stayed unmatched. The CDR3 loop spans 16 amino acids. The germline V gene encodes CDR1 SGHTA and CDR2 FQGNSA. CDR3 nucleotides: TGTGCCAGCAGCCGTGGACATAGACAGGGAGCCTATGGCTACACCTTC. Its translation is CASSRGHRQGAYGYTF.

The J gene is TRBJ2-7, the V gene TRBV6-1; D might be TRBD2 (6 bases). V was shortened by 8 bases and J by 0 bases, with 11 bases between the two germline ends. This CDR3 has 13 residues. Germline CDR1 and CDR2: MNHNS and SASEGT. This chain's CDR3 is CASGGRSSYEQYF. CDR3 nucleotides: TGTGCCAGCGGGGGGAGGAGCTCCTACGAGCAGTACTTC.

The chain carries TRBV7-9 and TRBJ1-5; D might be TRBD1 (6 bases). CDR1 is SEHNR and CDR2 is FQNEAQ in the germline V gene (reference sequence). Deletions cut 8 bases from V and 0 bases from J, with 8 bases between. The CDR3 spans 13 residues. The CDR3 coding sequence is TGTGCCAGCTCCAGGGGTAGCAATCAGCCCCAGCATTTT. Protein sequence: CASSRGSNQPQHF. Complete variable domain (other parts from reference TRBV7-9 and TRBJ1-5): DTGVSQNPRHKITKRGQNVTFRCDPISEHNRLYWYRQTLGQGPEFLTYFQNEAQLEKSRLLSDRFSAERPKGSFSTLEIQRTEQGDSAMYLCASSRGSNQPQHFGDGTRLSIL.

The chain couples TRBV9 to TRBJ2-2; 13 bases are shared with TRBD2. The CDR3 is 18 residues long. CDR1 is SGDLS, CDR2 YYNGEE, per germline. The trim removed 4 bases at V and 7 bases at J, leaving 13 bases unmatched. The CDR3 spells CASSSRLAGGTHGGELFF. DNA for the CDR3: TGTGCCAGCAGCTCCAGACTAGCGGGGGGAACCCACGGCGGGGAGCTGTTTTTT.

J is TRBJ2-6 and V is TRBV27; D is unresolved. The ends were cut back, 7 bases at V and 0 bases at J, with 10 bases in the middle. The germline gives CDR1 MNHEY, CDR2 SMNVEV (reference sequence). There are 15 residues in the CDR3. The CDR3 nucleotides read TGTGCCAGCACCAAATGGGGCTCTGGGGCCAACGTCCTGACTTTC. Translated, it gives CASTKWGSGANVLTF.

This rearrangement joins TRBV25-1 to TRBJ1-6; maybe TRBD1 (5 bases). Trimming removed 5 bases from V and 8 bases from J, with 19 bases in between. Germline V gene data show CDR1 as MGHDK and CDR2 as SYGVNS. The CDR3 length is 16 residues. Here the CDR3 reads CASSPPPGRADSPLHF. For the CDR3, the DNA is TGTGCCAGCAGTCCCCCTCCCGGCAGGGCAGATTCACCCCTCCACTTT.

V and J are TRBV7-2 and TRBJ2-2; D may be TRBD1 or TRBD2 (5 bases each). From germline, CDR1 is SGHTA and CDR2 FQGNSA. Trimming pared 3 bases from V and 4 bases from J, leaving 21 bases between. This CDR3 comprises 18 residues. CDR3 in DNA: TGTGCCAGCAGCTTCGGGACGGGGCAGCCTATCTTCACCGGGGAGCTGTTTTTT. This gives the protein CASSFGTGQPIFTGELFF. Complete variable domain (other parts from reference TRBV7-2 and TRBJ2-2): GAGVSQSPSNKVTEKGKDVELRCDPISGHTALYWYRQSLGQGLEFLIYFQGNSAPDKSGLPSDRFSAERTGGSVSTLTIQRTQQEDSAVYLCASSFGTGQPIFTGELFFGEGSRLTVL.

The rearrangement uses TRBV5-1 and TRBJ1-5; D gene ambiguous. This CDR3 is 15 amino acids long. Trimming removed 0 bases at V and 1 base at J, with 8 bases between. Germline CDR1 is SGHRS and CDR2 is YFSETQ. CDR3: CASSLEGESNQPQHF. CDR3 bases: TGCGCCAGCAGCTTGGAGGGAGAAAGCAATCAGCCCCAGCATTTT.

CDR3 residues: CASRIGLGTEAFF. DNA for the CDR3: TGCGCCAGCAGAATCGGACTAGGGACTGAAGCTTTCTTT. The chain carries TRBV5-1 and TRBJ1-1; D gene ambiguous. V lost 5 bases and J lost 5, with 13 bases in between. The germline CDR1 and CDR2 sequences are SGHRS and YFSETQ. This CDR3 spans 13 amino acids.

In this sample, this clone turned up once. The V and J genes are TRBV5-6 and TRBJ2-5, with TRBD2 as a possible D gene (5 bases). Per the germline V gene, CDR1 is SGHDT and CDR2 is YYEEEE. The CDR3 length is 14 residues. V lost 0 bases and J 6 bases, leaving 12 bases between the germline ends. The CDR3 here is CASSLAAGRKTQYF. DNA of the CDR3: TGTGCCAGCAGCTTGGCCGCGGGTAGGAAGACCCAGTACTTC. The full variable domain, in which reference TRBV5-6 and TRBJ2-5 provide the parts outside the CDR3, is DAGVTQSPTHLIKTRGQQVTLRCSPKSGHDTVSWYQQALGQGPQFIFQYYEEEERQRGNFPDRFSGHQFPNYSSELNVNALLLGDSALYLCASSLAAGRKTQYFGPGTRLLVL.

V usage is TRBV25-1 and J usage is TRBJ1-4; D gene ambiguous. Germline CDR1 reads MGHDK; CDR2 reads SYGVNS. The V and J ends lost 1 base and 7 bases respectively, with 13 bases between them. The CDR3 extends over 15 amino acids. The CDR3, as DNA: TGTGCCAGCAGTGAATTCAATCTTTGGGGTGAAAAACTGTTTTTT. Amino acids: CASSEFNLWGEKLFF.

The chain combines TRBV2 with TRBJ1-5; 7 bases are shared with TRBD1. The length of the CDR3 is 14 residues. J gave up 3 bases and V 8 bases, and 7 bases lay outside the gene matches. Germline V lookup: CDR1 SNHLY, CDR2 FYNNEI. CDR3 in amino acids: CASAGQSFNQPQHF. The CDR3 nucleotides read TGTGCCAGCGCGGGACAGAGCTTCAATCAGCCCCAGCATTTT.

This chain uses TRBV6-1 with TRBJ2-5; D gene ambiguous. The J call may not be correct, given that the DNA end is closer to TRBJ2-7. The CDR3 loop spans 14 amino acids. Germline V gene lookup returns CDR1 MNHNS and CDR2 SASEGT. CDR3 sequence (DNA): TGTGCCAGCAGTGAACAAGCAGGCTCCTACGAGCAGTACTTC. This sequence encodes CASSEQAGSYEQYF.

The J gene is TRBJ1-1, the V gene TRBV5-1, with D uncertain. This CDR3 comprises 15 residues. V was trimmed by 3 bases and J by 4 bases, leaving 16 bases between them. CDR1 and CDR2 (germline): SGHRS, YFSETQ. In DNA form, the CDR3 reads TGCGCCAGCAGCTCACCCTCCCTCGCGGGCACTGAAGCTTTCTTT. It translates to CASSSPSLAGTEAFF.

The V and J genes are TRBV28 and TRBJ1-2, with D uncertain. Trimming left V 3 bases short and J 4 bases short, with 9 bases between. This CDR3 is built from 13 residues. Germline V gene sequence: CDR1 MDHEN, CDR2 SYDVKM. DNA of the CDR3: TGTGCCAGCAGTTTTAGCCGGGGCTATGGCTACACCTTC. Its translation is CASSFSRGYGYTF.